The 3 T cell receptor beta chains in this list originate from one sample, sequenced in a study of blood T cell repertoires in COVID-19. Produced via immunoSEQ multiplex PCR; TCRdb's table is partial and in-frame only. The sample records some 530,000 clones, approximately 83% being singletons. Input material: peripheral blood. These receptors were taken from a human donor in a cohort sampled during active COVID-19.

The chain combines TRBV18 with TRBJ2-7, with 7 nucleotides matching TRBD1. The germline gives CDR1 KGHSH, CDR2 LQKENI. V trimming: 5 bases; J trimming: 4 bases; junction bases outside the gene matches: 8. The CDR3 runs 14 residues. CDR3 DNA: TGTGCCAGCTCATCAGGACAGGCACGGTACGAGCAGTACTTC. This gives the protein CASSSGQARYEQYF.

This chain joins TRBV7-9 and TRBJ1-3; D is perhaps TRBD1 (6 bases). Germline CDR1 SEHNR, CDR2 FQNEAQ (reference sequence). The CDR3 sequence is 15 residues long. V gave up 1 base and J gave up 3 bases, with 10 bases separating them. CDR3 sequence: CASSLDRVRGNTIYF. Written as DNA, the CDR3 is TGTGCCAGCAGCTTAGACAGGGTCCGTGGAAACACCATATATTTT.

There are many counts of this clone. The CDR3 is CASSHIRTSGSGEQFF. The CDR3, as DNA: TGTGCCAGTAGTCATATCAGGACTAGCGGGTCAGGAGAGCAGTTCTTC. The chain has TRBV19 and TRBJ2-1; 11 bases align to TRBD2. V trimming: 5 bases; J trimming: 10 bases; junction bases outside the gene matches: 13. The CDR3 covers 16 residues. Per germline, CDR1 LNHDA and CDR2 SQIVND (reference sequence).